The 14 T cell receptor beta chains in this list originate from one sample, sequenced in a study of T cell responses to AZD1222 COVID-19 vaccine. Here immunoSEQ multiplex PCR was the method, and the copy in TCRdb shows in-frame clones only, minus some. The sample includes tens of thousands of clones, more than 80% of them seen just once. Sequencing was performed on peripheral blood, taken on day 0 of AZD1222 vaccination. The origin of the receptors is an adult in good health.

This clone occurred once. V is TRBV5-1 and J is TRBJ1-6; no clear D gene. The germline V gene encodes CDR1 SGHRS and CDR2 YFSETQ. With 1 base removed from V and 5 bases from J, the gap between germline ends came to 16 bases. The CDR3 covers 17 residues. The CDR3 loop reads CASSLLGGDGNNSPLHF. The CDR3 region has the DNA TGCGCCAGCAGCTTGTTGGGAGGTGACGGGAATAATTCACCCCTCCACTTT.

J is TRBJ1-5 and V is TRBV28, with D unresolved. The CDR3 has 12 residues. V was shortened by 7 bases and J by 6 bases, with 10 bases between the two germline ends. The germline V gene has CDR1 MDHEN and CDR2 SYDVKM. The CDR3 bases are TGTGCCAGCACCAGGTCGGTTCAGCCCCAGCATTTT. Its translation is CASTRSVQPQHF.

The chain is built from TRBV5-4 and TRBJ2-1, with a possible D match to TRBD2 (6 bases). This CDR3 is 15 amino acids long. In germline, CDR1 is SGHNT, CDR2 YYREEE (reference sequence). Trimming took 1 base from V and 1 from J, leaving 9 bases between them. CDR3 residues: CASSLSRGSYNEQFF. CDR3 sequence (DNA): TGTGCCAGCAGCTTGTCTCGGGGGTCCTACAATGAGCAGTTCTTC.

The CDR3 reads CASSRSGGTGEGYEQFF. In DNA form, the CDR3 reads TGCGCCAGCAGCCGCTCTGGGGGGACAGGGGAAGGGTATGAGCAGTTCTTC. This chain joins TRBV4-1 and TRBJ2-1, with 10 bases matching TRBD1. The CDR3 loop spans 17 amino acids. Germline lookup yields CDR1 MGHRA and CDR2 YSYEKL. J lost 8 bases, V lost 4 bases, and 14 bases had no gene match.

This chain connects TRBV7-8 to TRBJ1-3; 7 positions agree with TRBD1. The CDR3 loop spans 17 amino acids. The V and J ends lost 4 bases and 4 bases, in that order; junction bases with no gene match: 13. Germline CDR1 and CDR2: SGHVS and FQNEAQ. CDR3 DNA: TGTGCCAGCAGCTCCCTGAGCGGGACAGCGTCCGGAAACACCATATATTTT. Translating gives CASSSLSGTASGNTIYF.

The chain recombines TRBV6-5 with TRBJ1-3; D is uncertain. This CDR3 comprises 12 residues. V shed 6 bases and J shed 3 bases, with 6 bases lying between them. The germline V gene has CDR1 MNHEY and CDR2 SVGAGI. In nucleotides, the CDR3 is TGTGCCAGCAGACCCGGTGGAAACACCATATATTTT. This codes for CASRPGGNTIYF.

The chain couples TRBV19 to TRBJ2-3, with 8 bases lining up with TRBD2. Germline trimming cut 7 bases from V and 0 bases from J; bases unmatched to any gene: 6. CDR3 length: 15 amino acids. CDR1 and CDR2 from the germline V gene are LNHDA and SQIVND (reference sequence). The CDR3 nucleotides read TGTGCCAGTATGGGAGCGGGGGCTAGCACAGATACGCAGTATTTT. Protein: CASMGAGASTDTQYF. The variable domain in full, with the rest retrieved from reference TRBV19 and TRBJ2-3, is DGGITQSPKYLFRKEGQNVTLSCEQNLNHDAMYWYRQDPGQGLRLIYYSQIVNDFQKGDIAEGYSVSREKKESFPLTVTSAQKNPTAFYLCASMGAGASTDTQYFGPGTRLTVL.

The chain joins TRBV5-5 to TRBJ2-1, with unresolved D. Germline assignment: CDR1 SGHKS and CDR2 YYEKEE (reference sequence). This CDR3 comprises 15 residues. Trimming stripped 0 bases from V and 1 base from J, with 8 bases between. The CDR3 protein is CASSLGPSSYNEQFF. The CDR3 DNA is TGTGCCAGCAGCTTGGGACCGAGTTCCTACAATGAGCAGTTCTTC. Complete variable domain (other parts from reference TRBV5-5 and TRBJ2-1): DAGVTQSPTHLIKTRGQQVTLRCSPISGHKSVSWYQQVLGQGPQFIFQYYEKEERGRGNFPDRFSARQFPNYSSELNVNALLLGDSALYLCASSLGPSSYNEQFFGPGTRLTVL.

This clone was observed a single time. V is TRBV28 and J is TRBJ1-1, with 7 positions matching TRBD1. This CDR3 has 14 amino acids. CDR1 and CDR2 (germline): MDHEN, SYDVKM. V lost 7 bases and J lost 2; bases outside the gene matches: 7. CDR3 bases: TGTGCCAGCAATAACAGACAGGGCAACACTGAAGCTTTCTTT. This translates into CASNNRQGNTEAFF. Variable domain in full (rest from reference TRBV28 and TRBJ1-1): DVKVTQSSRYLVKRTGEKVFLECVQDMDHENMFWYRQDPGLGLRLIYFSYDVKMKEKGDIPEGYSVSREKKERFSLILESASTNQTSMYLCASNNRQGNTEAFFGQGTRLTVV.

This clone has more than one count but fewer than ten. The chain combines TRBV19 with TRBJ2-7, with 8 bases lining up with TRBD1. After removal of 7 bases from V and 2 bases from J, the junction contained 7 bases not matched to a gene. The CDR3 consists of 14 residues. Germline V gene sequence: CDR1 LNHDA, CDR2 SQIVND (reference sequence). CDR3 protein: CASTTGTGTYEQYF. The CDR3 coding sequence is TGTGCCAGTACCACCGGGACAGGAACCTACGAGCAGTACTTC.

The J gene is TRBJ2-1, the V gene TRBV28; 10 bases fit TRBD2. CDR3 size: 16 residues. From germline, CDR1 is MDHEN and CDR2 SYDVKM. With 3 bases clipped from V and 3 bases from J, the junction kept 5 bases outside the gene matches. CDR3 sequence reads: CASSFPRTSGYNEQFF. The CDR3 DNA reads as TGTGCCAGCAGTTTTCCCAGGACTAGCGGCTACAATGAGCAGTTCTTC.

The chain carries TRBV28 and TRBJ1-1; D possibly corresponds to TRBD1 (6 bases). Germline lookup yields CDR1 MDHEN and CDR2 SYDVKM. V lost 5 bases, J lost 0 bases, and 16 bases lay in between. This CDR3 is built from 16 residues. The CDR3: CASSAPGENMNTEAFF. The DNA for the CDR3 is TGTGCCAGCAGTGCCCCAGGGGAGAACATGAACACTGAAGCTTTCTTT.

V is TRBV7-2 and J is TRBJ1-6; D is ambiguous. The CDR3 is 14 amino acids. Germline V lookup: CDR1 SGHTA, CDR2 FQGNSA. Trimming cost V 4 bases and J 11 bases, with 15 bases left between them. The DNA for the CDR3 is TGTGCCAGCAGCTCCTCGCCGGTCGCGACACCCCTCCACTTT. The encoded protein is CASSSSPVATPLHF.

This chain connects TRBV6-1 to TRBJ2-3, with 7 bases identical to TRBD1. Germline assignment: CDR1 MNHNS and CDR2 SASEGT. The CDR3 is made up of 14 amino acids. Trimming cost V 3 bases and J 4 bases; bases outside gene matches: 4. CDR3 DNA: TGTGCCAGCAGTGAGACAGGGAGAGCAGATACGCAGTATTTT. This translates into CASSETGRADTQYF.